The clone carrying this TCR beta chain came up many times. What it recognizes is unknown. Bone marrow was sampled from every patient at the time of active disease. The library was built from roughly 400 ng RNA with molecular barcoded adaptors for alpha/delta and beta/gamma chains. TCRdb used MiXCR to reprocess the reads, holding one entry per CDR3 protein. Found here are roughly 130,000 distinct CDR3 sequences, 10% to 15% of them singletons; the top ten hold about 10%. This sample is part of a study of read filtering for tumor transcriptome and immune sequencing. About the study: Transcriptome libraries were built from DNase-treated RNA. IR-seq gave about 3.5 to 10.27 million TCR reads per sample; RNA-seq gave roughly 75 to 1,300.

General study points: This fraction held mixed bone marrow immune cells after CD138-negative sorting.

This CDR3 has 14 amino acids. V dropped 5 bases and J dropped 3; count of bases not matched to a gene: 3. The germline gives CDR1 MNHEY, CDR2 SVGEGT. The V call is TRBV6-2 or TRBV6-3, the J call TRBJ2-2, with 7 bases that match TRBD1. The clonotype comes from a donor at least 40 years old with multiple myeloma. Sequenced material: a population of CD138-negative cells sorted from bone marrow. For the CDR3, the DNA is TGTGCCAGCAGTCGGACAGGTTACACCGGGGAGCTGTTTTTT. Translated: CASSRTGYTGELFF.